This T cell receptor beta chain was identified during a study of blood T cell repertoires in COVID-19. Study-level information: The United States, Italy and Spain supplied acute and convalescent COVID-19 samples. From T cells, B-cell-depleted T cells, or PBMCs came the material, which was cDNA or gDNA.

In the source study's methods: Estimates of nucleated cell counts were drawn from the amplification of reference gene primers. TCRdb's table, derived via immunoSEQ multiplex PCR, lists solely in-frame clones and lacks some. Clone size and V and J calls were adopted from that table, with D and trimming inferred from the DNA. Among roughly 100,000 clones listed, 76% were seen once. In Seattle, patients joined the study during active infection and were tracked longitudinally. The receptor's source is a man of 80 years or more with COVID-19, enrolled during active disease. Specimen: peripheral blood.

The CDR3 loop is CASSVQGLYNEQFF. The CDR3 nucleotides are TGTGCCAGCAGCGTTCAGGGACTGTACAATGAGCAGTTCTTC. The rearrangement links TRBV9 to TRBJ2-1, with a weak D call TRBD2 (6 bases). With 2 bases removed from V and 4 bases from J, the gap between germline ends came to 10 bases. CDR1 and CDR2 from the germline V gene are SGDLS and YYNGEE. The CDR3 is 14 amino acids. Complete variable domain (other parts from reference TRBV9 and TRBJ2-1): DSGVTQTPKHLITATGQRVTLRCSPRSGDLSVYWYQQSLDQGLQFLIQYYNGEERAKGNILERFSAQQFPDLHSELNLSSLELGDSALYFCASSVQGLYNEQFFGPGTRLTVL.